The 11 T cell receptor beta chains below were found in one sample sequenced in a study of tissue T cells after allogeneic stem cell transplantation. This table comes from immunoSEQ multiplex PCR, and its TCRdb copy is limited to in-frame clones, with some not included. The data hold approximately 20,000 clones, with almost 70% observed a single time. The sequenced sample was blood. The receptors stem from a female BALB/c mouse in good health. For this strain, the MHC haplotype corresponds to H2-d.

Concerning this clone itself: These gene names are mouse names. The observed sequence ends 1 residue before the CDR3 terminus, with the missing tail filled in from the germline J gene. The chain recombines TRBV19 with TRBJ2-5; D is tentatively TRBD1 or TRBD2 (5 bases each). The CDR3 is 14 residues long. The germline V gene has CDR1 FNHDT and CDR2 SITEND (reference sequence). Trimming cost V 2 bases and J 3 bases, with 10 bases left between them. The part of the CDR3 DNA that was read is TGTGCCAGCAGTATTCGGGGCCATCAAGACACCCAGTAC. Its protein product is CASSIRGHQDTQY. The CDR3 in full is CASSIRGHQDTQYF. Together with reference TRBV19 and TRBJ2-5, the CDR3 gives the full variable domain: GGIITQTPKFLIGQEGQKLTLKCQQNFNHDTMYWYRQDSGKGLRLIYYSITENDLQKGDLSEGYDASREKKSSFSLTVTSAQKNEMAVFLCASSIRGHQDTQYFGPGTRLLVL.

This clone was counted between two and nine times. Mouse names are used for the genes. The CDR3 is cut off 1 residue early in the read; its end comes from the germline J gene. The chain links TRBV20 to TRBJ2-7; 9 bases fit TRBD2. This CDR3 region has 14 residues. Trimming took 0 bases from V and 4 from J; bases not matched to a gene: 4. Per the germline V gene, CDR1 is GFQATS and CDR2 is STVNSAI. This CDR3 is CGARDLGTGYEQYF. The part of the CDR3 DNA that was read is TGTGGTGCTAGGGATTTGGGGACTGGGTATGAACAGTAC.

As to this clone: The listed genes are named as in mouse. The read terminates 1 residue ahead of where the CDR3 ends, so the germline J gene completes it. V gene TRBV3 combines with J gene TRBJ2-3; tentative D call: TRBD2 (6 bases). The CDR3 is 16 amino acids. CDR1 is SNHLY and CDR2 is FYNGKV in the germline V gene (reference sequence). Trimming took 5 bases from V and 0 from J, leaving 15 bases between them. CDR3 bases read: TGTGCCAGCAGCGTTAGTCCCGGGACTAGTGCAGAAACGCTGTAT. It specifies CASSVSPGTSAETLY. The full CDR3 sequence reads CASSVSPGTSAETLYF.

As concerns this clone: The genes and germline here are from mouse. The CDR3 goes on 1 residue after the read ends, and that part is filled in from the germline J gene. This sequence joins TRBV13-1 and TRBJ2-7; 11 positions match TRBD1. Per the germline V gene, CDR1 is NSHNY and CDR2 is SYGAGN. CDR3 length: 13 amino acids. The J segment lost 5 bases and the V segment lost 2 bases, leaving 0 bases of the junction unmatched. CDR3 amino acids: CASSEGQGDEQYF. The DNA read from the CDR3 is TGTGCCAGCAGTGAGGGACAGGGGGATGAACAGTAC.

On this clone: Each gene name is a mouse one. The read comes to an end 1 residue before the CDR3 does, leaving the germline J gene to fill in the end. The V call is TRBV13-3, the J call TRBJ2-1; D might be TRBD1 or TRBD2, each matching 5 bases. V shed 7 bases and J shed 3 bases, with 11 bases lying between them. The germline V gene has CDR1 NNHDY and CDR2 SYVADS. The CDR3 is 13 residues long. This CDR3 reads CASVRDPYAEQFF. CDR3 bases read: TGTGCCAGCGTCCGGGACCCCTATGCTGAGCAGTTC.

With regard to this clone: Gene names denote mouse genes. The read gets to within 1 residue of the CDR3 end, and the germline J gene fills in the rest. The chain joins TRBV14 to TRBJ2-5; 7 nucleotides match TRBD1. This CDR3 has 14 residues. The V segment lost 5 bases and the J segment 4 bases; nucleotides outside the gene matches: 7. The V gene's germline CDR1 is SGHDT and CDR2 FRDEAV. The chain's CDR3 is CASRPRDRKDTQYF. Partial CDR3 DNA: TGTGCCAGCAGGCCCCGGGACAGAAAAGACACCCAGTAC.

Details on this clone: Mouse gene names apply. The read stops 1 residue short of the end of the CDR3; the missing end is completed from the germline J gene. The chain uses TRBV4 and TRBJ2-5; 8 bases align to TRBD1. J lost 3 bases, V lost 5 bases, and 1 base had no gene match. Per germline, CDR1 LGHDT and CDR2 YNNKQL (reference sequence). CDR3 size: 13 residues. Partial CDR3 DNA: TGTGCCAGCAGCCACAGGGGGCAAGACACCCAGTAC. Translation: CASSHRGQDTQY. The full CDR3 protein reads CASSHRGQDTQYF.

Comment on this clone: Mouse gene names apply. CDR3 bases read: TGTGCCAGCAGTAGGACTGGGGGGAGTGCAGAAACGCTGTAT. Translated: CASSRTGGSAETLY. The whole CDR3 protein is CASSRTGGSAETLYF. The V and J genes are TRBV19 and TRBJ2-3; 11 bases are shared with TRBD2. The read stops 1 residue short of the end of the CDR3; the missing end is completed from the germline J gene. This CDR3 is 15 amino acids long. Losses at the gene ends were 3 bases for V and 0 bases for J; bases not matched to a gene: 0. The V gene's germline CDR1 is FNHDT and CDR2 SITEND (reference sequence).

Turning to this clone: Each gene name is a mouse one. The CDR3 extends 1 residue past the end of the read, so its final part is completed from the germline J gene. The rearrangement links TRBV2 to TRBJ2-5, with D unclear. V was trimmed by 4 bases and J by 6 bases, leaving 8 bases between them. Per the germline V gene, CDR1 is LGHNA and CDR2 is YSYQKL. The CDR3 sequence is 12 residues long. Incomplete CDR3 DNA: TGTGCCAGCAGCCGACCGGGGGACACCCAGTAC. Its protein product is CASSRPGDTQY. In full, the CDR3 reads CASSRPGDTQYF.

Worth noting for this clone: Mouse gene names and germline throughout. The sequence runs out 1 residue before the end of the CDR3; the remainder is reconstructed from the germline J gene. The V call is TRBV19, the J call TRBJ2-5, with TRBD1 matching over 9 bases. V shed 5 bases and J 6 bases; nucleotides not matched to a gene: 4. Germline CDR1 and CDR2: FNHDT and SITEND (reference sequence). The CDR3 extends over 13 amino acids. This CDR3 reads CASSPGTGDTQYF. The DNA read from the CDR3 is TGTGCCAGCAGCCCCGGGACAGGGGACACCCAGTAC.

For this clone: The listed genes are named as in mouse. The DNA read from the CDR3 is TGTGCCAGCAGCCGGACAGGGGGCAGGGAACAGTAC. Encoded protein: CASSRTGGREQY. The complete CDR3 sequence is CASSRTGGREQYF. The rearrangement joins TRBV2 to TRBJ2-7; 11 bases fit TRBD1. The read halts 1 residue ahead of the CDR3 end, with the missing end drawn from the germline J gene. This CDR3 spans 13 amino acids. CDR1 LGHNA and CDR2 YSYQKL come from the germline V gene. With V trimmed by 4 bases and J by 7 bases, 3 bases remained unmatched.